Listed here are 22 T cell receptor beta chains from one sample, sequenced in a study of cytomegalovirus exposure and HLA in healthy donors. The PCR ran on 60 Vbeta and 13 Jbeta primers. Data came from immunoSEQ multiplex PCR; TCRdb stores just in-frame clones and leaves some out. The sample has over 200,000 clones, roughly 85% seen once. Sequenced material: PBMCs. The receptors were sampled from a male donor in good health and CMV-seronegative.

J is TRBJ1-6 and V is TRBV5-6, with 9 bases matching TRBD1. Trimming cost V 2 bases and J 10 bases; bases outside gene matches: 7. The germline V gene encodes CDR1 SGHDT and CDR2 YYEEEE. This CDR3 has 15 residues. Here the CDR3 DNA reads TGTGCCAGCAGCTTTACGGGACAGGGACCCTCACCCCTCCACTTT. Translation gives CASSFTGQGPSPLHF.

The V call is TRBV7-6, the J call TRBJ2-7, with 8 bases fitting TRBD2. The junction had 9 bases not matched to a gene; V was cut back by 5 bases and J by 6 bases. The CDR3 runs 14 residues. CDR1 and CDR2 from the germline V gene are SGHVS and FNYEAQ. In nucleotides, the CDR3 is TGTGCCAGCAGCGGGACTAGAACCCACGCCGAGCAGTACTTC. Translated, it gives CASSGTRTHAEQYF. Complete variable domain (other parts from reference TRBV7-6 and TRBJ2-7): GAGVSQSPRYKVTKRGQDVALRCDPISGHVSLYWYRQALGQGPEFLTYFNYEAQQDKSGLPNDRFSAERPEGSISTLTIQRTEQRDSAMYRCASSGTRTHAEQYFGPGTRLTVT.

This clone has just one count. This rearrangement joins TRBV6-1 to TRBJ2-3, with a tentative D call TRBD2 (6 bases). CDR1 is MNHNS and CDR2 is SASEGT in the germline V gene. CDR3 length equals 13 residues. V lost 10 bases and J 2 bases, leaving 13 bases between the germline ends. Here the CDR3 reads CATLRENTDTQYF. The CDR3 bases are TGTGCCACCCTTCGGGAGAACACAGATACGCAGTATTTT.

This chain links TRBV14 with TRBJ2-7; 7 nucleotides agree with TRBD1. The CDR3 spans 14 residues. The germline CDR1 and CDR2 sequences are SGHDN and FVKESK. Trimming cost V 3 bases and J 1 base; bases outside gene matches: 3. CDR3 sequence: CASSQATGSYEQYF. The CDR3 bases are TGTGCCAGCAGCCAGGCGACAGGGTCCTACGAGCAGTACTTC.

The genes are TRBV10-3 and TRBJ1-1; possibly TRBD1 for D (6 bases). This CDR3 spans 12 amino acids. Germline values: CDR1 ENHRY, CDR2 SYGVKD. V lost 2 bases to trimming and J lost 7 bases, with 8 bases between them. The CDR3 sequence is CAISERTDEAFF. The CDR3 nucleotides read TGTGCCATCAGTGAGCGGACAGATGAAGCTTTCTTT.

With respect to this clone: At one boundary the junction diverges from the germline segment, which might be a read error. The chain recombines TRBV5-1 with TRBJ2-1; D is perhaps TRBD1 (6 bases). This CDR3 spans 17 amino acids. CDR1 is SGHRS, CDR2 YFSETQ, per germline. The CDR3: CASSFTAGTQHRDEQLF. Written as DNA, the CDR3 is TGCGCCAGCAGCTTCACAGCCGGGACACAACATAGGGATGAGCAGCTCTTC.

V and J are TRBV28 and TRBJ1-4; D is perhaps TRBD1 (6 bases). The ends were cut back, 6 bases at V and 12 bases at J, with 14 bases in the middle. The germline V gene has CDR1 MDHEN and CDR2 SYDVKM. The CDR3 is made up of 12 amino acids. The CDR3 DNA reads TGTGCCAGCAGCGAGGGGGGGAGGGAACTGTTTTTT. Amino acids: CASSEGGRELFF. Combining the CDR3 with reference TRBV28 and TRBJ1-4 gives the whole variable domain DVKVTQSSRYLVKRTGEKVFLECVQDMDHENMFWYRQDPGLGLRLIYFSYDVKMKEKGDIPEGYSVSREKKERFSLILESASTNQTSMYLCASSEGGRELFFGSGTQLSVL.

The count of this clone is one. CDR3 loop: CASSQDPRTGRLKKLFF. Here the CDR3 DNA reads TGCGCCAGCAGCCAAGACCCCCGGACAGGGAGGTTGAAGAAACTGTTTTTT. This chain connects TRBV4-3 to TRBJ1-4, with 8 bases aligning to TRBD1. Germline CDR1 reads LGHNA; CDR2 reads YSLEER. This CDR3 is 17 amino acids long. Unmatched junction bases numbered 14, after V lost 0 bases and J lost 11 bases.

Comments on this clone: The sample holds other DNA sequences that translate to the same CDR3. The chain links TRBV28 to TRBJ1-2; D is undetermined. Looked up from germline, CDR1 is MDHEN and CDR2 is SYDVKM. This CDR3 has 12 residues. V was clipped by 2 bases and J by 5 bases, with 6 bases between them. CDR3 DNA: TGTGCCAGCAGTTTACGGGGATATGGCTACACCTTC. Translated, it gives CASSLRGYGYTF.

The J gene is TRBJ1-1, the V gene TRBV4-3; the D is unclear. The CDR3 consists of 13 residues. Trimming shortened V by 8 bases and J by 4 bases, and 14 bases separated the two germline ends. Per germline, CDR1 LGHNA and CDR2 YSLEER. The CDR3 DNA is TGCGCCAGCCGACGAGGAGATACCACTGAAGCTTTCTTT. Amino acid sequence: CASRRGDTTEAFF.

The J gene is TRBJ2-7, the V gene TRBV7-2; 11 bases agree with TRBD2. The CDR3 runs 17 residues. V dropped 2 bases and J dropped 0; count of bases not matched to a gene: 6. Germline CDR1 and CDR2: SGHTA and FQGNSA. CDR3 DNA sequence: TGTGCCAGCAGCTTACCTAGCGGGAGGACGAACTCCTACGAGCAGTACTTC. Protein product: CASSLPSGRTNSYEQYF.

This chain links TRBV7-6 with TRBJ1-2, with unresolved D. Germline V gives CDR1 SGHVS, CDR2 FNYEAQ. This CDR3 spans 12 amino acids. The V end lost 4 bases, the J end lost 8 bases, and 11 bases lay between the germline ends. The CDR3 reads CASSYNSGGYTF. The CDR3 DNA is TGTGCCAGCAGCTATAATTCAGGAGGCTACACCTTC.

This chain connects TRBV7-6 to TRBJ2-3; D is undetermined. Germline-derived CDR1 and CDR2 are SGHVS and FNYEAQ. V lost 1 base and J 2 bases, leaving 10 bases between the germline ends. This CDR3 comprises 15 residues. The CDR3 sequence is CASSLDGGPTDTQYF. CDR3 DNA sequence: TGTGCCAGCAGCTTAGATGGCGGCCCCACAGATACGCAGTATTTT.

J is TRBJ1-4 and V is TRBV28; TRBD1 agrees at 8 bases. Germline V gene lookup returns CDR1 MDHEN and CDR2 SYDVKM. V was clipped by 5 bases and J by 3 bases; unmatched bases: 5. The CDR3 spans 15 residues. The CDR3 sequence is CASSPGQASNEKLFF. The DNA for the CDR3 is TGTGCCAGCAGTCCGGGACAGGCCTCTAATGAAAAACTGTTTTTT.

In its sample, this clone was seen a few times. The rearrangement links TRBV4-2 to TRBJ1-1; D not certain. Germline-derived CDR1 and CDR2 are LGHNA and YNFKEQ. The CDR3 is 13 residues long. Deletions cut 1 base from V and 1 base from J, with 4 bases between. The CDR3 sequence is CASSQGGNTEAFF. CDR3 DNA sequence: TGTGCCAGCAGCCAAGGAGGGAACACTGAAGCTTTCTTT.

J is TRBJ1-2 and V is TRBV10-3; 7 nucleotides align to TRBD1. Trimming removed 2 bases from V and 0 bases from J; junction bases left unmatched: 9. The CDR3 consists of 17 residues. The germline V gene encodes CDR1 ENHRY and CDR2 SYGVKD. The CDR3 here is CAISERYRDSTNYGYTF. The CDR3 coding sequence is TGTGCCATCAGTGAGCGATACCGGGACAGTACTAACTATGGCTACACCTTC.

The chain employs TRBV2 and TRBJ2-7; D possibly corresponds to TRBD1 (5 bases). Germline CDR1 is SNHLY and CDR2 is FYNNEI. This CDR3 region has 14 residues. V lost 3 bases, J lost 4 bases, and 13 bases lay in between. CDR3 sequence (DNA): TGTGCCAGCAGTGACCAGGGTATGGGTTACGAGCAGTACTTC. It is translated as CASSDQGMGYEQYF.

This chain connects TRBV2 to TRBJ2-1, with 8 bases lining up with TRBD1. The CDR3 runs to 14 residues. Germline V CDR1 and CDR2: SNHLY, FYNNEI. J gave up 6 bases and V 10 bases, and 11 bases lay outside the gene matches. The CDR3 bases are TGTGCCATCTTGGACAGGGAAGGTCGCAATGAGCAGTTCTTC. It translates to CAILDREGRNEQFF.

The chain carries TRBV19 and TRBJ2-1, with D possibly TRBD2 on 6 matching bases. The germline V gene encodes CDR1 LNHDA and CDR2 SQIVND (reference sequence). There are 11 residues in the CDR3. V was pared by 7 bases and J by 9 bases, with 10 bases between. The CDR3 reads CASNRGSEQFF. DNA of the CDR3: TGTGCCAGTAACCGGGGGAGTGAGCAGTTCTTC. Full variable domain (rest looked up from reference TRBV19 and TRBJ2-1): DGGITQSPKYLFRKEGQNVTLSCEQNLNHDAMYWYRQDPGQGLRLIYYSQIVNDFQKGDIAEGYSVSREKKESFPLTVTSAQKNPTAFYLCASNRGSEQFFGPGTRLTVL.

This clone occurred a few times. This chain connects TRBV5-6 to TRBJ2-2; D unresolved. Germline V gene sequence: CDR1 SGHDT, CDR2 YYEEEE. Trimming pared 2 bases from V and 5 bases from J, leaving 4 bases between. CDR3 length: 12 amino acids. In DNA form, the CDR3 reads TGTGCCAGCAGCTTAGCAACCGGGGAGCTGTTTTTT. Translation gives CASSLATGELFF.

This chain links TRBV29-1 with TRBJ1-4, with TRBD1 identical over 8 bases. J lost 8 bases, V lost 3 bases, and 8 bases had no gene match. Germline V lookup: CDR1 SQVTM, CDR2 ANQGSEA. The CDR3 is made up of 14 amino acids. The CDR3 reads CSVEGTGSGEKLFF. As DNA, the CDR3 is TGCAGCGTTGAGGGGACAGGTTCGGGCGAAAAACTGTTTTTT.

V is TRBV5-8 and J is TRBJ2-1; 10 nucleotides match TRBD2. Trimming removed 4 bases from V and 6 bases from J; junction bases left unmatched: 4. CDR1 and CDR2 (germline): SGHTS, YDEGEE. This CDR3 spans 14 amino acids. CDR3 DNA sequence: TGTGCCAGCAGCCGTGGACTAGCGGTCAATGAGCAGTTCTTC. Translated: CASSRGLAVNEQFF. Combining the CDR3 with reference TRBV5-8 and TRBJ2-1 gives the whole variable domain EAGVTQSPTHLIKTRGQQATLRCSPISGHTSVYWYQQALGLGLQFLLWYDEGEERNRGNFPPRFSGRQFPNYSSELNVNALELEDSALYLCASSRGLAVNEQFFGPGTRLTVL.